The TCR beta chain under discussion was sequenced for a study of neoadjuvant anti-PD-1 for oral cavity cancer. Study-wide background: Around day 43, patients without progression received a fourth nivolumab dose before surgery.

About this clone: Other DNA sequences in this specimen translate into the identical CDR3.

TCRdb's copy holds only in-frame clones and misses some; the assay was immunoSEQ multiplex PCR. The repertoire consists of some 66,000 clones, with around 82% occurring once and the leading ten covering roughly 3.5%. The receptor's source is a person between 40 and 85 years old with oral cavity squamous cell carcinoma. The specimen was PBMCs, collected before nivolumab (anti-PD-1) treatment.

The DNA of the CDR3 is TGCGCCAGCAGCTTGGACTCTGGGGCCAACGTCCTGACTTTC. Protein product: CASSLDSGANVLTF. The chain carries TRBV5-1 and TRBJ2-6; D is uncertain. Germline CDR1 is SGHRS and CDR2 is YFSETQ. V shed 0 bases and J shed 0 bases, with 1 base lying between them. CDR3 length: 14 residues.